This T cell receptor (beta chain) was captured by sequencing in a study of T cells in women clearing cervical HPV infection. At the level of the study: Case blood drawn at lesion detection; control blood after infection cleared. Cases' blood sampling followed lesion detection by median around 150 days (90 to 200).

Notes on the study in general: Combining TCR richness with V gene abundances gave roughly 0.8 AUC. Cases carried less TRBV6-7 than controls: roughly 0.12% versus 0.17%.

Some clones are missing from TCRdb's copy, which holds only in-frame ones; the method was immunoSEQ multiplex PCR. The repertoire table contains more than 40,000 clones. The length of the CDR3 is 13 residues. The germline gives CDR1 SGHKS, CDR2 YYEKEE (reference sequence). A word on this clone: Its antigen is undetermined. The CDR3 goes on 3 residues after the read ends, and that part is filled in from the germline J gene.

The chain couples TRBV5-5 to TRBJ1-2; 7 bases line up with TRBD1. This receptor was obtained from a woman aged 18 to 75 with a cervical HPV16 infection that either progressed to CIN3+ or cleared (not recorded which). The sequenced sample was blood buffy coat. CDR3 sequence reads: CASRMEGAGGYTF. The sequenced part of the CDR3 DNA is TGTGCCAGCAGAATGGAGGGGGCGGGGGGC.